This TCR beta chain is from a study of technical replicates of blood from several donors (dated by TCRdb to 2017 to 2019). A distance of 12 bases separates the germline ends of V and J, which lose 3 bases and 0 bases respectively. The CDR3 has 16 amino acids, counting the end cysteine and phenylalanine. Only the CDR3 region is kept as DNA, spanning 48 bases read in frame from base 1. According to the germline V gene, CDR1 reads KGHSH and CDR2 reads LQKENI. Receptors were amplified or captured by the immunoSEQ multiplex PCR assay. What TCRdb holds here is the immuneACCESS table cut down to in-frame rearrangements. Part of the clones is not present; checked against another copy, under half of the missing clones reflect an unresolved V gene, and the others are unexplained. Here the sample has 74,000 or so clones; over 80% occur a single time. The ten largest clonotypes hold over 0.25% of the sample.

Notes on this clone: It lacks a known antigen. No per-base quality is available; no much larger clone lies one base away.

This sequence originates from a human donor in good health. Sequences were obtained from T cells isolated from PBMCs. The chain couples TRBV18 to TRBJ1-3; the D gene identity is not certain. Here the CDR3 is given as CASSPSPVRSGNTIYF. The bases read TGTGCCAGCTCACCCTCTCCCGTCCGCTCTGGAAACACCATATATTTT.